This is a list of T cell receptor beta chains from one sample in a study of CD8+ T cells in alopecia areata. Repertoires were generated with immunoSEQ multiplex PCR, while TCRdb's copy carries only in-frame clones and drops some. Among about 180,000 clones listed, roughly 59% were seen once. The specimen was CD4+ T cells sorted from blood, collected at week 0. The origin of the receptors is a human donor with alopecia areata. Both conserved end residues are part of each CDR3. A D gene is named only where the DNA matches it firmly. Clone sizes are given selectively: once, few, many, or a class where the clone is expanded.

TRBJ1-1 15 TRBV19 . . TGTGCCAGTAGTATTGGTAGTAGGGTGAACACTGAAGCTTTCTTT CASSIGSRVNTEAFF
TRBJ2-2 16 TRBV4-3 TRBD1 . TGCGCCAGCAGCCAGGGACAGGGAGCGAACACCGGGGAGCTGTTTTTT CASSQGQGANTGELFF
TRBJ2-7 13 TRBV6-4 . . TGTGCCAGCAGTGAAGGCCCTGACTCCGAGCAGTACTTC CASSEGPDSEQYF
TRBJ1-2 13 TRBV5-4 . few TGTGCCAGCAGTCAGGGCTCTTTCTATGGCTACACCTTC CASSQGSFYGYTF
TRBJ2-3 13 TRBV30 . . TGTGCCTGGAGTCTCCCGGGAACAGATACGCAGTATTTT CAWSLPGTDTQYF
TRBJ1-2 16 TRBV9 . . TGTGCCAGCAGCGTAGAACCCGGGTACGTTAACTATGGCTACACCTTC CASSVEPGYVNYGYTF
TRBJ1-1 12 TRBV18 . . TGTGCCAGCTCACCGCGGGAGTTAGACGCTTTCTTT CASSPRELDAFF
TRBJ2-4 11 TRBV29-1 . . TGCAGCGTTGAACTGGGTAACATTCAGTACTTC CSVELGNIQYF
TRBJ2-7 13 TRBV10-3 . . TGTGCCATCAGCGTCGGGACTTCCTACGAGCAGTACTTC CAISVGTSYEQYF
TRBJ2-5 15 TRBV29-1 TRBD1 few TGCAGCGTAATTCCGGGACAGGAGGCGCCAAGGACCCAGTACTTC CSVIPGQEAPRTQYF
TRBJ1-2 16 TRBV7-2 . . TGTGCCAGCAGCTTAGCCCTACCGGGACCCGGCTATGGCTACACCTTC CASSLALPGPGYGYTF
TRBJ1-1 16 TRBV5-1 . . TGCGCCAGCAGCTTGGTAGGGGTAGGGACGAACACTGAAGCTTTCTTT CASSLVGVGTNTEAFF
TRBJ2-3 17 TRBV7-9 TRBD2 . TGTGCCAGCAGCTTAGGGAGAATAGCGGGGTCCACAGATACGCAGTATTTT CASSLGRIAGSTDTQYF
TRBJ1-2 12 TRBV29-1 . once TGCAGTGCCAGGGTTACTAACTATGGCTACACCTTC CSARVTNYGYTF
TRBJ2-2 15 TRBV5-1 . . TGCGCCAGCAGCTTGCGGGCAGGGGACACCGGGGAGCTGTTTTTT CASSLRAGDTGELFF
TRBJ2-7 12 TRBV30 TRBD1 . TGTGCCACCACGCCGACAGGGGACGAGCAGTACTTC CATTPTGDEQYF
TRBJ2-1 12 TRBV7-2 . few TGTGCCAGCAGCCCAGGGCGCAGGGAGCAGTTCTTC CASSPGRREQFF
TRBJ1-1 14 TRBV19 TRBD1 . TGTGCCAGTAGTATTCAGGGGGCAATCACTGAAGCTTTCTTT CASSIQGAITEAFF
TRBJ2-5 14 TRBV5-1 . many TGCGCCAGCAGCTCCGGTGTAGGTTGGGAGACCCAGTACTTC CASSSGVGWETQYF
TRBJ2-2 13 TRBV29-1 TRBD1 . TGCAGCGCGGACAGGTCCAACACCGGGGAGCTGTTTTTT CSADRSNTGELFF
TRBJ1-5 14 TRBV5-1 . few TGCGCCAGCAGCGAGGGACCGATCAATCAGCCCCAGCATTTT CASSEGPINQPQHF
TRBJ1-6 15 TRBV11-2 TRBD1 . TGTGCCAGCAGCTTAGAGGGACAGATTAATTCACCCCTCCACTTT CASSLEGQINSPLHF
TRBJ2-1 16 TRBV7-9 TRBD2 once TGTGCCAGCAGCTCCGGGACTAGCGGGGGGTTACGCGAGCAGTTCTTC CASSSGTSGGLREQFF
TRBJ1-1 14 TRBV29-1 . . TGCAGCGTTGCGGACAGCCCTCTGAACACTGAAGCTTTCTTT CSVADSPLNTEAFF
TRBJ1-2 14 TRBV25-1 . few TGTGCCAGCAGTGTTATTGGGGATAACTATGGCTACACCTTC CASSVIGDNYGYTF
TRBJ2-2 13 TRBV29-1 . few TGCAGCGGCCGGGTTTTAAGCACCGGGGAGCTGTTTTTT CSGRVLSTGELFF
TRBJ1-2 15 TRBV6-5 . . TGTGCCAGCAGTTATTCTGCAGGGGCTAACTATGGCTACACCTTC CASSYSAGANYGYTF
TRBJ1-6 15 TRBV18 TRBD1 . TGTGCCAGCTCACCACGGCAGGGGGAGAATTCACCCCTCCACTTT CASSPRQGENSPLHF
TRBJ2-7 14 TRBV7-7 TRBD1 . TGTGCCAGCAGCCCCGGGGACAGCCCTTACGAGCAGTACTTC CASSPGDSPYEQYF
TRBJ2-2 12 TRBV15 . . TGTGCCACCAGATCCAACCCCGGGGAGCTGTTTTTT CATRSNPGELFF
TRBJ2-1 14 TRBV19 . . TGTGCCAGTAGTCTACCGGGACCCGGCTTTGAGCAGTTCTTC CASSLPGPGFEQFF
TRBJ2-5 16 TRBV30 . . TGTGCCTGGGATTGGGGTGGCAGGGGATGGGGAGAGACCCAGTACTTC CAWDWGGRGWGETQYF
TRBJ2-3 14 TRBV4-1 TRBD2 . TGCGCCAGCGCGAGGGGACTAGCTGCAGATACGCAGTATTTT CASARGLAADTQYF
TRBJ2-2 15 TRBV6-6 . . TGTGCCAGCAGTGTATCCGGGACCTCGGCCGGGGAGCTGTTTTTT CASSVSGTSAGELFF
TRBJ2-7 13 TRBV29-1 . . TGCAGCGTCGGAAAAGGACGGAACTACGAGCAGTACTTC CSVGKGRNYEQYF
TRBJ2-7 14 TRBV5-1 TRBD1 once TGCGCCAGCAGCTTGGGACAGGGGATAAGCGAGCAGTACTTC CASSLGQGISEQYF
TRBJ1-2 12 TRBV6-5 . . TGTGCCAGCAGTTACTCTGGGGGTGGCTACACCTTC CASSYSGGGYTF
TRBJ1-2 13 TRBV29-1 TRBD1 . TGCAGCGCTGGACAGGCGGGTGACTATGGCTACACCTTC CSAGQAGDYGYTF
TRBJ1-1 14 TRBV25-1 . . TGTGCCAGCAGTGAGCCGGGACTTGGGACTGAAGCTTTCTTT CASSEPGLGTEAFF
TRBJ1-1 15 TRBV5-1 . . TGCGCCAGCAGCCCGGACGGGACACGGATAGCTGAAGCTTTCTTT CASSPDGTRIAEAFF
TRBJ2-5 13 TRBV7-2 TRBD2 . TGTGCCAGCAGCTTAAGACTAGCGGGGACCCAGTACTTC CASSLRLAGTQYF